Listed below are T cell receptor beta chains from one sample, sequenced in a study of T cell repertoires in cytomegalovirus infection. One entry per CDR3 protein, called by TCRdb with MiXCR from the reads. The top ten clones hold approximately 8% of a sample with about 680,000 distinct CDR3 sequences, 20% to 25% of them seen once. The source material was CD8+ T cells from PBMCs. Receptors originate from a human donor in good health (CMV status not recorded). Some clones in this sample may be carry-over from other donors' samples. CDR3s include the opening cysteine and the closing phenylalanine or tryptophan. The D gene is left open where the match is weak. The listing skips clone size in some rows; elsewhere it reads once, few, many or a size class.

TRBV28	TRBD1	TRBJ2-1	few	TGTGCCAGCAGTCACGGGACAGTTCGGAAAAATGAGCAGTTCTTC	CASSHGTVRKNEQFF
TRBV6-5	TRBD2	TRBJ2-1	many	TGTGCCAGCAGTTACTTCGTTAGCGGGACCCCCTACAGCCATGAGCAGTTCTTC	CASSYFVSGTPYSHEQFF
TRBV24-1	-	TRBJ1-3	-	TGTGCCACCACGCACCGAGAGGGCATCTCTGGAAACACCATATATTTT	CATTHREGISGNTIYF
TRBV10-3	TRBD1	TRBJ1-1	few	TGTGCCATTAACAGGGGGAACACTGAAGCTTTCTTT	CAINRGNTEAFF
TRBV7-9	TRBD1	TRBJ2-1	many	TGTGCCAGCACCGGACGACAGGGAAATGAGCAGTTCTTC	CASTGRQGNEQFF
TRBV28	-	TRBJ1-1	few	TGTGCCAGCAGACCGGGACCTTACAAGGGGACTGAAGCTTTCTTT	CASRPGPYKGTEAFF
TRBV5-5	-	TRBJ2-1	few	TGTGCCAGCAGCTTGTTCGACCTCTACAATGAGCAGTTCTTC	CASSLFDLYNEQFF
TRBV7-9	-	TRBJ2-2	few	TGTGCCAGCAGCCAATCGTGGGTCCACCCCGGGGAGCTGTTTTTT	CASSQSWVHPGELFF
TRBV4-3	-	TRBJ1-5	few	TGCGCCAGCAGCCAAGATCCTGGGGGGGAGGGCAATCAGCCCCAGCATTTT	CASSQDPGGEGNQPQHF
TRBV4-2	-	TRBJ1-1	-	TGTGCCAGCAGCCAAGTAGAGGTTCCAGAATGGAACACTGAAGCTTTCTTT	CASSQVEVPEWNTEAFF
TRBV7-9	-	TRBJ2-4	-	TGTGCCAGCAGCTTAGCGACAGCCAAAAACATTCAGTACTTC	CASSLATAKNIQYF
TRBV7-3	-	TRBJ2-6	few	TGTGCCAGCAGCTCCTGGGACCTTCGAGGAGGGGCCAACGTCCTGACTTTC	CASSSWDLRGGANVLTF
TRBV29-1	-	TRBJ2-3	few	TGCAGCGTTGAGCAGGACACAGATACGCAGTATTTT	CSVEQDTDTQYF
TRBV2	-	TRBJ1-3	-	TGTGCCAGCAGTGGGGGAATCGGAAACACCATATATTTT	CASSGGIGNTIYF
TRBV7-2	TRBD1	TRBJ1-5	many	TGTGCCAGCAGCTGGACAGGGGGCAATCAGCCCCAGCATTTT	CASSWTGGNQPQHF
TRBV12-3/TRBV12-4	-	TRBJ2-7	-	TGTGCCAGCAGTTTCTCGGCGGACGGAAAAACCTACGAGCAGTACTTC	CASSFSADGKTYEQYF
TRBV19	-	TRBJ2-7	-	TGTGCCAGTAGTATTCAACCGGGACATATGGAACCGGCCGGGGCTCTCGAGCAGTACTTC	CASSIQPGHMEPAGALEQYF